The 18 T cell receptor beta chains below all came from one sample that was sequenced in a study of Graves' ophthalmopathy and Graves' hyperthyroidism. The sequenced template was RNA, covering the TCR beta CDR3 region. HTBI primers were employed in first-round RT-PCR, then a second-round multiplex PCR followed. Via MiXCR, TCRdb re-called the multiplex PCR reads, giving one row per CDR3 protein. The table has approximately 210,000 distinct CDR3 sequences, less than 30% seen once. Sequenced: peripheral blood. The receptors shown here come from a man aged 50-60 years with Graves' ophthalmopathy.

This clonotype was detected many times. The chain couples TRBV11-3 to TRBJ1-1; D gene uncertain. Germline loops: CDR1 SGHNT, CDR2 YENEEA. The CDR3 length is 12 residues. Trimming shortened V by 5 bases and J by 6 bases, and 10 bases separated the two germline ends. DNA of the CDR3: TGTGCCAGCAGCCCCATCACAGCTGAAGCTTTCTTT. Translating it yields CASSPITAEAFF.

This clonotype was counted at least ten times. This sequence joins TRBV2 and TRBJ2-5; tentative D call: TRBD2 (5 bases). Germline CDR1 and CDR2: SNHLY and FYNNEI. The CDR3 is 14 residues long. V lost 11 bases and J 3 bases, leaving 19 bases between the germline ends. CDR3 sequence: CAGRPSGGEETQYF. CDR3 coding DNA: TGTGCCGGCCGACCCAGCGGAGGAGAAGAGACCCAGTACTTC.

This clonotype was seen more than once but under ten times. The chain links TRBV24-1 to TRBJ2-7, with a weak D call TRBD1 (6 bases). Germline assignment: CDR1 KGHDR and CDR2 SFDVKD. With 9 bases removed from V and 6 bases from J, the gap between germline ends came to 11 bases. The CDR3 extends over 11 amino acids. The CDR3 DNA reads as TGTGCCACCGCAGGGGCGGGCGAGCAGTACTTC. Encoded protein: CATAGAGEQYF.

As for this clonotype: A read error is possible here, since a much larger clone lies one base away. The rearrangement links TRBV5-1 to TRBJ2-5, with unresolved D. CDR1 is SGHRS and CDR2 is YFSETQ in the germline V gene. The CDR3 runs 12 residues. The chain's CDR3 is CASSLKLETQHF. CDR3 coding DNA: TGCGCCAGCAGCTTGAAGTTAGAGACCCAGCACTTC.

This clonotype was found many times. V usage is TRBV28 and J usage is TRBJ1-2, with no clear D. CDR3 length: 11 amino acids. Trimming stripped 5 bases from V and 4 bases from J, with 5 bases between. Germline V gene data show CDR1 as MDHEN and CDR2 as SYDVKM. The CDR3: CASSPSYGYTF. For the CDR3, the DNA is TGTGCCAGCAGTCCCTCCTATGGCTACACCTTC.

This clonotype showed up many times. The rearrangement links TRBV19 to TRBJ2-5; D perhaps matches TRBD2 (5 bases). Trimming pared 4 bases from V and 4 bases from J, leaving 10 bases between. Germline lookup yields CDR1 LNHDA and CDR2 SQIVND (reference sequence). The CDR3 loop spans 13 amino acids. The CDR3 DNA is TGTGCCAGTAGTAGCAGCGGCCGAGAGACCCAGTACTTC. This sequence encodes CASSSSGRETQYF.

The genes are TRBV12-3 or TRBV12-4 and TRBJ2-5; possible D gene TRBD2, 5 bases. The CDR3 totals 15 residues. The ends were cut back, 5 bases at V and 2 bases at J, with 15 bases in the middle. CDR3 protein: CASSLKDWKQETQYF. The CDR3 DNA follows: TGTGCCAGCAGTCTTAAGGACTGGAAGCAAGAGACCCAGTACTTC.

This clonotype was recorded many times. This chain links TRBV5-1 with TRBJ2-7; TRBD1 matches at 7 bases. Trimming removed 0 bases from V and 3 bases from J; junction bases left unmatched: 3. The CDR3 spans 14 residues. Germline lookup yields CDR1 SGHRS and CDR2 YFSETQ. CDR3 amino acids: CASSLAAGGYEQYF. CDR3 nucleotide sequence: TGCGCCAGCAGCTTGGCGGCAGGGGGCTACGAGCAGTACTTC.

The chain carries TRBV27 and TRBJ2-7; 8 bases map to TRBD1. The germline V gene has CDR1 MNHEY and CDR2 SMNVEV (reference sequence). J lost 2 bases, V lost 7 bases, and 7 bases had no gene match. This CDR3 has 14 residues. CDR3 sequence reads: CASTDRGRTYEQYF. CDR3 nucleotide sequence: TGTGCCAGCACCGACAGGGGCCGGACCTACGAGCAGTACTTC.

This clonotype occurred a few times. Sequence at one end of the junction differs from germline and may be a read error. V and J are TRBV7-2 and TRBJ1-1, with a tentative D call TRBD1 (5 bases). Germline assignment: CDR1 SGHTA and CDR2 FQGNSA. The CDR3 is made up of 13 amino acids. In DNA, the CDR3 is TGTGCCAACAGCTTAGAGTTCAGGGATGAAGCTTTCTTT. Amino acids: CANSLEFRDEAFF.

This clonotype was found many times. This chain connects TRBV4-1 to TRBJ1-1; perhaps TRBD1 as D (5 bases). Trimming removed 1 base at V and 7 bases at J, with 19 bases between. This CDR3 has 16 amino acids. Germline V gene sequence: CDR1 MGHRA, CDR2 YSYEKL. DNA for the CDR3: TGCGCCAGCAGCCAAGTTGGGAGGGGTCAGAATTTTGAAGCTTTCTTT. Amino acid sequence: CASSQVGRGQNFEAFF.

This clonotype was seen repeatedly, ten times or more. CDR3 residues: CAGRAFSNQPQHF. CDR3 nucleotides: TGTGCCGGCCGGGCGTTTAGCAATCAGCCCCAGCATTTT. This chain connects TRBV6-5 to TRBJ1-5; D remains unclear. This CDR3 is built from 13 residues. From germline, CDR1 is MNHEY and CDR2 SVGAGI. Between the trimmed V and J ends, which lost 11 bases and 0 bases, there was a span of 11 bases.

The V gene is TRBV5-1, the J gene TRBJ2-7; the D gene could be TRBD1 or TRBD2 (5 bases each). Trimming took 4 bases from V and 1 from J, leaving 12 bases between them. In germline, CDR1 is SGHRS, CDR2 YFSETQ. The CDR3 extends over 14 amino acids. The CDR3 DNA sequence: TGCGCCAGCAGCCCGGTGGGACCTTCCTACGAGCAGTACTTC. Translation: CASSPVGPSYEQYF.

The rearrangement uses TRBV6-5 and TRBJ2-5; D call uncertain. Germline lookup yields CDR1 MNHEY and CDR2 SVGAGI. V was clipped by 0 bases and J by 5 bases, with 10 bases between them. This CDR3 contains 14 residues. The CDR3 is CASSYSRIHETQYF. The DNA for the CDR3 is TGTGCCAGCAGTTACTCGAGGATTCATGAGACCCAGTACTTC.

This clonotype has at least ten counts. This sequence joins TRBV12-3 or TRBV12-4 and TRBJ1-6, with 8 bases that match TRBD1. This CDR3 contains 13 residues. V lost 3 bases to trimming and J lost 8 bases; unmatched junction nucleotides: 0. The CDR3 is CASSLDRDSPLHF. The CDR3 coding sequence is TGTGCCAGCAGTTTGGACAGGGATTCACCCCTCCACTTT.

This clonotype was seen many times. The junction and the germline gene differ at one end; a read error may be behind it. The chain combines TRBV18 with TRBJ1-1, with D maybe TRBD1 (6 bases). CDR1 is KGHSH, CDR2 LQKENI, per germline. The CDR3 loop spans 13 amino acids. CDR3 nucleotide sequence: TGTGCCAGCTCACCAGACAGGAACTCTGAAGCTTTCTTT. Translation: CASSPDRNSEAFF.

This chain connects TRBV6-5 to TRBJ1-2; a possible D gene is TRBD1 (6 bases). The CDR3 spans 15 residues. V was trimmed by 2 bases and J by 4 bases, leaving 14 bases between them. Germline V CDR1 and CDR2: MNHEY, SVGAGI. CDR3: CASSYARTEAYGYTF. CDR3 nucleotides: TGTGCCAGCAGTTACGCTCGGACAGAAGCCTATGGCTACACCTTC.

The CDR3: CASSPLAGGSQETQYF. Here the CDR3 DNA reads TGTGCCAGCAGCCCCTTAGCGGGAGGGAGTCAAGAGACCCAGTACTTC. The chain couples TRBV7-8 to TRBJ2-5; 11 nucleotides agree with TRBD2. The CDR3 spans 16 residues. J gave up 2 bases and V 5 bases, and 7 bases lay outside the gene matches. Germline CDR1 and CDR2: SGHVS and FQNEAQ.